These 23 T cell receptor beta chains originate from one sample sequenced in a study of control samples from healthy donors and cancer patients. The repertoire was sequenced with immunoSEQ multiplex PCR; TCRdb's copy has only in-frame clones and lacks some. The sample lists 160,000 or so clones, 80% to 95% occurring once. Input material: blood. All receptors derive from a woman aged 30 to 39 in good health.

The chain links TRBV28 to TRBJ2-4, with D tentatively TRBD2 (6 bases). This CDR3 comprises 15 residues. V was clipped by 7 bases and J by 8 bases, with 21 bases between them. CDR1 MDHEN and CDR2 SYDVKM come from the germline V gene. The CDR3 spells CASTPHGVGGDIQYF. CDR3 coding DNA: TGTGCCAGCACCCCGCATGGGGTTGGCGGGGACATTCAGTACTTC.

The chain combines TRBV21-1 with TRBJ2-7; the listed D gene, TRBD1, was not tested against the DNA. TRBV21-1 is a listed pseudogene. This CDR3 has 15 amino acids. The CDR3 protein is CASTSPGQGGSEQYF. The CDR3 nucleotides read TGTGCCAGCACTTCACCGGGACAGGGGGGTTCCGAGCAGTACTTC.

The chain joins TRBV2 to TRBJ2-1; 7 bases align to TRBD2. Germline assignment: CDR1 SNHLY and CDR2 FYNNEI. The CDR3 contains 15 residues. V trimming: 6 bases; J trimming: 4 bases; junction bases outside the gene matches: 9. CDR3 sequence reads: CASRRTAGLYNEQFF. CDR3 DNA: TGTGCCAGCAGGAGGACGGCGGGACTATACAATGAGCAGTTCTTC.

The genes are TRBV29-1 and TRBJ1-1; D unresolved. V dropped 4 bases and J dropped 1 base, with 7 bases sitting between them. The CDR3 has 12 residues. CDR1 and CDR2 from the germline V gene are SQVTM and ANQGSEA. The CDR3 here is CSVVQTNTEAFF. Written as DNA, the CDR3 is TGCAGCGTTGTCCAGACGAACACTGAAGCTTTCTTT.

This rearrangement joins TRBV15 to TRBJ2-1; 7 bases are shared with TRBD2. The CDR3 runs 15 residues. Looked up from germline, CDR1 is LNHNV and CDR2 is YYDKDF (reference sequence). Losses at the gene ends were 5 bases for V and 6 bases for J; bases not matched to a gene: 10. The CDR3 coding sequence is TGTGCCACCAGCGGAACCGGGACTACCTTCAATGAGCAGTTCTTC. As protein: CATSGTGTTFNEQFF.

The chain carries TRBV19 and TRBJ2-3, with D unresolved. V shed 5 bases and J shed 3 bases, with 9 bases lying between them. The CDR3 spans 13 residues. CDR1 and CDR2 from the germline V gene are LNHDA and SQIVND (reference sequence). The CDR3 DNA is TGTGCCAGTAGTGCCCGGTGGACAGATACGCAGTATTTT. As protein: CASSARWTDTQYF.

V gene TRBV27 combines with J gene TRBJ1-1; possible D gene TRBD1, 5 bases. This CDR3 is built from 12 residues. Deletions cut 4 bases from V and 8 bases from J, with 11 bases between. Germline CDR1 is MNHEY and CDR2 is SMNVEV (reference sequence). The CDR3 is CASSSGRREAFF. The CDR3 DNA reads TGTGCCAGCAGTTCGGGACGAAGAGAAGCTTTCTTT.

V gene TRBV2 combines with J gene TRBJ2-7; 8 positions agree with TRBD2. Germline lookup yields CDR1 SNHLY and CDR2 FYNNEI. Trimming removed 5 bases from V and 8 bases from J; junction bases left unmatched: 11. This CDR3 spans 14 amino acids. CDR3 nucleotides: TGTGCCAGCAGTTCAAGCGGGAGTTGGGCGCAGCAGTACTTC. This gives the protein CASSSSGSWAQQYF.

This clone was counted a single time. The CDR3 protein is CASKGLAGHNEQFF. CDR3 nucleotides: TGTGCCAGCAAAGGACTAGCGGGTCACAATGAGCAGTTCTTC. The V gene is TRBV6-5, the J gene TRBJ2-1; 11 nucleotides align to TRBD2. The length of the CDR3 is 14 residues. CDR1 is MNHEY, CDR2 SVGAGI, per germline. Germline trimming cut 7 bases from V and 5 bases from J; bases unmatched to any gene: 4.

In this sample, this clone turned up once. The chain couples TRBV24-1 to TRBJ2-3, with no clear D. CDR3 length: 13 residues. Trimming stripped 8 bases from V and 1 base from J, with 9 bases between. CDR1 KGHDR and CDR2 SFDVKD come from the germline V gene. DNA of the CDR3: TGTGCCACCACAGGAATAGGCACAGATACGCAGTATTTT. It encodes CATTGIGTDTQYF.

The gene calls are TRBV9 and TRBJ2-2; unclear D gene. Germline CDR1 and CDR2: SGDLS and YYNGEE. Trimming stripped 0 bases from V and 6 bases from J, with 12 bases between. The CDR3 sequence is 15 residues long. The chain's CDR3 is CASSVALTVPGELFF. CDR3 in DNA: TGTGCCAGCAGCGTAGCCCTGACCGTTCCCGGGGAGCTGTTTTTT.

V and J are TRBV3-1 (or the pseudogene TRBV3-2) and TRBJ1-2, with 9 nucleotides matching TRBD1. The J segment lost 8 bases and the V segment lost 4 bases, leaving 5 bases of the junction unmatched. Germline assignment: CDR1 LGHDT and CDR2 YNNKEL (reference sequence). This CDR3 is built from 13 residues. Here the CDR3 reads CASSPRDREGYTF. DNA for the CDR3: TGTGCCAGCAGCCCCCGGGACAGGGAAGGCTACACCTTC.

The rearrangement uses TRBV7-9 and TRBJ2-3; D may be TRBD2 (6 bases). Germline V gene lookup returns CDR1 SEHNR and CDR2 FQNEAQ (reference sequence). V was clipped by 11 bases and J by 3 bases, with 12 bases between them. The CDR3 totals 12 residues. The CDR3 DNA is TGTGCCTCTCGGGGGATAACAGATACGCAGTATTTT. It yields the protein CASRGITDTQYF.

This clone occurred once. This chain links TRBV7-3 with TRBJ2-1; 9 nucleotides agree with TRBD2. CDR1 and CDR2 from the germline V gene are SGHTA and FQGTGA. V shed 5 bases and J 7 bases; nucleotides not matched to a gene: 9. CDR3 length: 15 amino acids. CDR3 in amino acids: CASSKLGLASNEQFF. The CDR3 coding sequence is TGTGCCAGCAGCAAACTGGGACTAGCCTCGAATGAGCAGTTCTTC.

The chain has TRBV2 and TRBJ2-7, with D perhaps TRBD1 or TRBD2 (5 bases each). CDR3 length: 14 amino acids. Germline V CDR1 and CDR2: SNHLY, FYNNEI. Trimming pared 8 bases from V and 2 bases from J, leaving 16 bases between. The CDR3: CASSRQTTPYEQYF. CDR3 bases: TGTGCCAGCTCCCGACAGACTACCCCCTACGAGCAGTACTTC.

The chain has TRBV5-1 and TRBJ1-5; maybe TRBD1 (6 bases). CDR1 SGHRS and CDR2 YFSETQ come from the germline V gene. This CDR3 is 17 amino acids long. Trimming took off 3 bases at V and 3 bases at J, with 19 bases between the two ends. CDR3 region: CASSSQGKVKNNQPQHF. In DNA, the CDR3 is TGCGCCAGCAGCTCGCAGGGGAAGGTGAAAAACAATCAGCCCCAGCATTTT. The full variable domain, completed using reference TRBV5-1 and TRBJ1-5, is KAGVTQTPRYLIKTRGQQVTLSCSPISGHRSVSWYQQTPGQGLQFLFEYFSETQRNKGNFPGRFSGRQFSNSRSEMNVSTLELGDSALYLCASSSQGKVKNNQPQHFGDGTRLSIL.

The chain is built from TRBV6-5 and TRBJ2-7, with 9 nucleotides matching TRBD2. From germline, CDR1 is MNHEY and CDR2 SVGAGI. J lost 2 bases, V lost 7 bases, and 6 bases had no gene match. The CDR3 length is 14 residues. CDR3 protein: CASTPTSGPYEQYF. The CDR3 DNA reads TGTGCCAGCACCCCGACTAGCGGACCCTACGAGCAGTACTTC.

The chain combines TRBV19 with TRBJ1-2, with a weak D call TRBD1 (6 bases). CDR1 LNHDA and CDR2 SQIVND come from the germline V gene (reference sequence). Deletions cut 2 bases from V and 8 bases from J, with 12 bases between. The CDR3 has 13 residues. CDR3 in amino acids: CASSIPGARGYTF. CDR3 nucleotides: TGTGCCAGTAGTATACCAGGGGCGCGCGGCTACACCTTC.

This chain connects TRBV3-1 (or the pseudogene TRBV3-2) to TRBJ1-3, with D perhaps TRBD1 (5 bases). Per the germline V gene, CDR1 is LGHDT and CDR2 is YNNKEL (reference sequence). V was clipped by 3 bases and J by 2 bases, with 17 bases between them. This CDR3 spans 17 amino acids. The CDR3 DNA reads as TGTGCCAGCAGCCATTGGGGCCAAACCAGGGCTGGAAACACCATATATTTT. Translating gives CASSHWGQTRAGNTIYF.

CDR3 protein: CASGLAGQGKDYGYTF. CDR3 sequence (DNA): TGTGCTAGTGGTTTGGCAGGACAGGGGAAGGACTATGGCTACACCTTC. The chain combines TRBV12-5 with TRBJ1-2; 9 bases are shared with TRBD1. The CDR3 sequence is 16 residues long. Germline V lookup: CDR1 LGHNT, CDR2 FRNRAP. With V trimmed by 1 base and J by 3 bases, 6 bases remained unmatched. Looking up the rest from reference TRBV12-5 and TRBJ1-2 gives the full variable domain: DARVTQTPRHKVTEMGQEVTMRCQPILGHNTVFWYRQTMMQGLELLAYFRNRAPLDDSGMPKDRFSAEMPDATLATLKIQPSEPRDSAVYFCASGLAGQGKDYGYTFGSGTRLTVV.

J is TRBJ1-5 and V is TRBV30; TRBD1 is a possible D gene (5 bases). Trimming removed 6 bases from V and 1 base from J, with 13 bases in between. Germline CDR1 is GTSNPN and CDR2 is SVGIG (reference sequence). The CDR3 runs to 14 residues. The DNA of the CDR3 is TGTGCCTGCGGGGGGTTTCTGAGCAATCAGCCCCAGCATTTT. Translated: CACGGFLSNQPQHF.

The chain is built from TRBV6-5 and TRBJ2-2; D may be TRBD1 (8 bases). V was clipped by 4 bases and J by 6 bases, with 15 bases between them. Germline CDR1 is MNHEY and CDR2 is SVGAGI. The CDR3 length is 15 residues. The DNA of the CDR3 is TGTGCCAGCAGTTGGGGGGGGACAGGCGCCGGGGAGCTGTTTTTT. The encoded protein is CASSWGGTGAGELFF.

The rearrangement uses TRBV12-3 or TRBV12-4 and TRBJ1-2, with D hard to call. The CDR3 covers 12 residues. V dropped 3 bases and J dropped 4 bases, with 6 bases sitting between them. This CDR3 reads CASSLGAYGYTF. DNA for the CDR3: TGTGCCAGCAGTTTGGGCGCCTATGGCTACACCTTC.